One and the same sample provided the 20 T cell receptor beta chains below, sequenced in a study of T cells in Graves' hyperthyroidism and ophthalmopathy. The TCR beta CDR3 regions underwent amplification using RNA transcripts as the source. Primed by the HTBI set, a first-round RT-PCR was run on the TCR CDR3. TCRdb reprocessed the multiplex PCR reads with MiXCR, giving one entry per CDR3 protein. Of fewer than 500,000 distinct CDR3 sequences detected, approximately 15% appear once; the ten largest clones hold around 20%. Material for sequencing was blood. Receptors originate from a man aged 30 to 39 with Graves' hyperthyroidism that later progressed to Graves' ophthalmopathy.

This clonotype was observed many times. V gene TRBV7-8 combines with J gene TRBJ2-7, with TRBD2 identical over 13 bases. Per the germline V gene, CDR1 is SGHVS and CDR2 is FQNEAQ. The CDR3 sequence is 16 residues long. The V gene end was trimmed by 1 base and the J gene end by 2 bases; junction bases not matched to a gene: 2. As DNA, the CDR3 is TGTGCCAGCAGCTTAGAAGGACTAGCGGGGGCCTACGAGCAGTACTTC. Translating it yields CASSLEGLAGAYEQYF. The variable domain in full, completed from reference TRBV7-8 and TRBJ2-7, reads GAGVSQSPRYKVAKRGQDVALRCDPISGHVSLFWYQQALGQGPEFLTYFQNEAQLDKSGLPSDRFFAERPEGSVSTLKIQRTQQEDSAVYLCASSLEGLAGAYEQYFGPGTRLTVT.

This clonotype showed up many times. The rearrangement joins TRBV7-3 to TRBJ2-1; 9 bases map to TRBD1. V gave up 4 bases and J gave up 7 bases; unmatched junction bases: 11. Germline V gene data show CDR1 as SGHTA and CDR2 as FQGTGA. The CDR3 contains 16 residues. CDR3 sequence: CASSSTRDRARNEQFF. The CDR3 nucleotides read TGTGCCAGCAGCTCGACCCGGGACAGGGCTCGGAATGAGCAGTTCTTC.

This clonotype was observed a handful of times. The chain links TRBV11-3 to TRBJ2-1; D remains ambiguous. Germline-derived CDR1 and CDR2 are SGHNT and YENEEA. Trimming pared 2 bases from V and 2 bases from J, leaving 10 bases between. The CDR3 extends over 15 amino acids. For the CDR3, the DNA is TGTGCCAGCAGCTTAAGGCCTAGACCCTACAATGAGCAGTTCTTC. Amino acids: CASSLRPRPYNEQFF.

In regard to this clonotype: A much larger clone is a single base away; this may be a read error. The V and J genes are TRBV28 and TRBJ1-6, with D perhaps matching TRBD1 (5 bases). Per the germline V gene, CDR1 is MDHEN and CDR2 is SYDVKM. The CDR3 extends over 15 amino acids. The DNA for the CDR3 is TGTGCCAGCAGTCAGGGAGCCTCCTATGATTCACCCCTCCACTTT. The encoded protein is CASSQGASYDSPLHF.

This rearrangement joins TRBV5-1 to TRBJ1-2, with 9 positions matching TRBD1. The CDR3 totals 13 residues. The V and J ends lost 8 bases and 0 bases, in that order; junction bases with no gene match: 2. The V gene's germline CDR1 is SGHRS and CDR2 YFSETQ. The CDR3 loop is CASRQGANYGYTF. For the CDR3, the DNA is TGCGCCAGTCGACAGGGGGCTAACTATGGCTACACCTTC.

This chain uses TRBV5-1 with TRBJ2-1; D is unresolved. The germline V and J ends were trimmed by 2 bases and 4 bases, with 7 bases remaining between them. The CDR3 runs 13 residues. Germline V CDR1 and CDR2: SGHRS, YFSETQ. The CDR3 reads CASSFMGYNEQFF. The CDR3 coding sequence is TGCGCCAGCAGCTTTATGGGATACAATGAGCAGTTCTTC.

This clonotype was seen a few times. The chain combines TRBV11-3 with TRBJ1-6, with a tentative D call TRBD1 (6 bases). This CDR3 contains 14 residues. V lost 8 bases and J lost 5, with 13 bases in between. Germline V gives CDR1 SGHNT, CDR2 YENEEA. This CDR3 reads CASATDSDNSPLHF. The CDR3 DNA is TGTGCCAGCGCCACGGACAGCGATAATTCACCCCTCCACTTT.

This clonotype showed up many times. This sequence joins TRBV28 and TRBJ1-6; weak D call: TRBD1 (6 bases). CDR1 and CDR2 (germline): MDHEN, SYDVKM. V lost 1 base to trimming and J lost 7 bases, with 8 bases between them. The CDR3 extends over 14 amino acids. For the CDR3, the DNA is TGTGCCAGCAGTTTATTACAGGGAAATTCACCCCTCCACTTT. Protein sequence: CASSLLQGNSPLHF.

This clonotype was seen ten or more times. CDR3 coding DNA: TGTGCCAGCTCCAGGTTTCAGCCCCAGCATTTT. Translation: CASSRFQPQHF. The chain uses TRBV28 and TRBJ1-5; D ambiguous. This CDR3 region has 11 residues. V dropped 8 bases and J dropped 6 bases, with 8 bases sitting between them. Germline V lookup: CDR1 MDHEN, CDR2 SYDVKM.

This clonotype was counted ten times or more. The J gene is TRBJ1-5, the V gene TRBV5-1, with unresolved D. Germline CDR1 reads SGHRS; CDR2 reads YFSETQ. Trimming pared 0 bases from V and 2 bases from J, leaving 9 bases between. The CDR3 contains 15 residues. CDR3 region: CASSLGPLGNQPQHF. The CDR3 DNA sequence: TGCGCCAGCAGCTTGGGCCCATTGGGCAATCAGCCCCAGCATTTT.

This clonotype was seen repeatedly, ten times or more. This chain joins TRBV28 and TRBJ2-5; D ambiguous. Germline V gene sequence: CDR1 MDHEN, CDR2 SYDVKM. The CDR3 contains 12 residues. V lost 5 bases, J lost 2 bases, and 6 bases lay in between. CDR3 bases: TGTGCCAGCAGTCTGTTACAAGAGACCCAGTACTTC. This codes for CASSLLQETQYF. Variable domain in full (rest from reference TRBV28 and TRBJ2-5): DVKVTQSSRYLVKRTGEKVFLECVQDMDHENMFWYRQDPGLGLRLIYFSYDVKMKEKGDIPEGYSVSREKKERFSLILESASTNQTSMYLCASSLLQETQYFGPGTRLLVL.

This clonotype was detected many times. This sequence joins TRBV27 and TRBJ2-1, with TRBD1 matching over 7 bases. There are 15 residues in the CDR3. Per germline, CDR1 MNHEY and CDR2 SMNVEV (reference sequence). J lost 3 bases, V lost 6 bases, and 8 bases had no gene match. The chain's CDR3 is CASRARDSRYNEQFF. In DNA form, the CDR3 reads TGTGCCAGCAGGGCTAGGGACAGCCGCTACAATGAGCAGTTCTTC.

This clonotype occurred many times. One junction end does not reproduce the germline sequence, and a read error may be involved. The chain couples TRBV2 to TRBJ1-4; D may be TRBD1 (5 bases). The CDR3 is 12 amino acids. CDR1 SNHLY and CDR2 FYNNEI come from the germline V gene. The DNA for the CDR3 is TGTGCCAGCAGAGAAGGGGAGGAAAAACTGTTTTTT. Its protein product is CASREGEEKLFF.

This clonotype showed up just once. The chain recombines TRBV5-6 with TRBJ2-1, with a tentative D call TRBD2 (6 bases). Germline values: CDR1 SGHDT, CDR2 YYEEEE. V was pared by 4 bases and J by 6 bases, with 14 bases between. There are 14 residues in the CDR3. CDR3 sequence (DNA): TGTGCCAGCAGCAGGGGTGGAGGGCTCAATGAGCAGTTCTTC. This sequence encodes CASSRGGGLNEQFF.

The CDR3 sequence: CSILTGYSYEQYF. For the CDR3, the DNA is TGCAGTATCTTGACAGGATACTCCTACGAGCAGTACTTC. The gene calls are TRBV20-1 and TRBJ2-7, with D possibly TRBD1 on 6 matching bases. Germline-derived CDR1 and CDR2 are DFQATT and SNEGSKA (reference sequence). V lost 8 bases, J lost 0 bases, and 14 bases lay in between. The CDR3 extends over 13 amino acids.

Many counts were recorded for this clonotype. The chain links TRBV27 to TRBJ1-5; possible D gene TRBD1, 5 bases. Trimming left V 3 bases short and J 5 bases short, with 8 bases between. This CDR3 contains 13 residues. Germline V gene lookup returns CDR1 MNHEY and CDR2 SMNVEV (reference sequence). CDR3 residues: CASSFDRYQPQHF. The CDR3 nucleotides read TGTGCCAGCAGTTTTGACAGATATCAGCCCCAGCATTTT.

The chain has TRBV30 and TRBJ2-1, with D unclear. The J call may be in error: the DNA end matches TRBJ2-7 better. The CDR3 is made up of 13 amino acids. Germline CDR1 GTSNPN, CDR2 SVGIG (reference sequence). CDR3: CAWSKYTYNEQYF. DNA for the CDR3: TGTGCCTGGAGTAAGTACACCTACAATGAGCAGTACTTC.

This clonotype has a count of ten or more. This chain connects TRBV5-1 to TRBJ2-1; D is undetermined. In germline, CDR1 is SGHRS, CDR2 YFSETQ. CDR3 length: 15 residues. V lost 3 bases and J lost 0, with 10 bases in between. CDR3 loop: CASSWSEPSYNEQFF. In DNA form, the CDR3 reads TGCGCCAGCAGCTGGAGCGAGCCCTCCTACAATGAGCAGTTCTTC.

Many counts were recorded for this clonotype. CDR3 bases: TGCGCCAGCAATCGGCAGGGAGCGAACACCGGGGAGCTGTTTTTT. This sequence encodes CASNRQGANTGELFF. The rearrangement uses TRBV10-2 and TRBJ2-2; D may be TRBD1 or TRBD2 (5 bases each). Germline V gene data show CDR1 as WSHSY and CDR2 as SAAADI. The CDR3 spans 15 residues. The V end lost 7 bases, the J end lost 0 bases, and 12 bases lay between the germline ends.

This rearrangement joins TRBV7-9 to TRBJ1-2, with 7 bases aligning to TRBD1. Germline CDR1 reads SEHNR; CDR2 reads FQNEAQ (reference sequence). Unmatched junction bases numbered 6, after V lost 6 bases and J lost 5 bases. This CDR3 spans 13 amino acids. CDR3 residues: CASRTGDGYGYTF. The DNA of the CDR3 is TGTGCCAGCAGAACAGGGGACGGGTATGGCTACACCTTC. Using reference TRBV7-9 and TRBJ1-2 for the parts outside the CDR3, the full variable domain is DTGVSQNPRHKITKRGQNVTFRCDPISEHNRLYWYRQTLGQGPEFLTYFQNEAQLEKSRLLSDRFSAERPKGSFSTLEIQRTEQGDSAMYLCASRTGDGYGYTFGSGTRLTVV.